This entry lists 18 T cell receptor beta chains sequenced from one sample in a study of T cell changes during pregnancy in multiple sclerosis. Profiled with immunoSEQ multiplex PCR; TCRdb holds only in-frame clones, not every one. The top ten clones hold 0.44% of a sample with approximately 120,000 clones, less than 97% of them seen once. Sequencing was performed on peripheral blood, taken after pregnancy. The receptor set was obtained from a female donor with multiple sclerosis, enrolled in a pregnancy study.

This rearrangement joins TRBV14 to TRBJ2-7; possibly TRBD2 for D (5 bases). Trimming left V 6 bases short and J 4 bases short, with 16 bases between. The length of the CDR3 is 14 residues. The germline V gene has CDR1 SGHDN and CDR2 FVKESK. CDR3 nucleotides: TGTGCCAGCAGGCTAGAGCGGAAACTTTACGAGCAGTACTTC. The encoded protein is CASRLERKLYEQYF.

The V call is TRBV6-1, the J call TRBJ2-1, with 8 bases that match TRBD2. CDR1 is MNHNS and CDR2 is SASEGT in the germline V gene. The CDR3 extends over 17 amino acids. The V gene end was trimmed by 4 bases and the J gene end by 4 bases; junction bases not matched to a gene: 12. The CDR3 DNA is TGTGCCAGCAGTGCTCTATCCTTAGCGGGACCATACAATGAGCAGTTCTTC. The encoded protein is CASSALSLAGPYNEQFF.

V and J are TRBV27 and TRBJ2-7; weak D call: TRBD2 (7 bases). The V end was cut by 9 bases, the J end by 6 bases, with 21 bases between. CDR1 and CDR2 (germline): MNHEY, SMNVEV (reference sequence). The CDR3 spans 14 residues. CDR3 sequence: CASNRGGRGSEQYF. The CDR3 region has the DNA TGTGCCAGTAATAGGGGGGGGCGCGGGTCCGAGCAGTACTTC.

The chain employs TRBV11-3 and TRBJ2-1, with TRBD2 identical over 9 bases. The length of the CDR3 is 19 residues. Germline V lookup: CDR1 SGHNT, CDR2 YENEEA. After removal of 5 bases from V and 6 bases from J, the junction contained 20 bases not matched to a gene. This CDR3 reads CASSPRSGMAGGPLNEQFF. The CDR3 region has the DNA TGTGCCAGCAGCCCCAGGTCGGGGATGGCGGGAGGGCCGCTCAATGAGCAGTTCTTC.

The chain links TRBV6-5 to TRBJ1-6; TRBD1 matches at 8 bases. V was clipped by 4 bases and J by 2 bases; unmatched bases: 4. CDR1 is MNHEY, CDR2 SVGAGI, per germline. The CDR3 runs to 16 residues. The CDR3 nucleotides are TGTGCCAGCAGTTTGTCACAGGGGGCCTATAATTCACCCCTCCACTTT. Its protein product is CASSLSQGAYNSPLHF.

The V gene is TRBV10-3, the J gene TRBJ1-1, with a tentative D call TRBD1 (6 bases). Trimming left V 0 bases short and J 1 base short, with 12 bases between. CDR1 and CDR2 from the germline V gene are ENHRY and SYGVKD. The CDR3 has 16 residues. CDR3: CAISESKGGSNTEAFF. The CDR3 coding sequence is TGTGCCATCAGTGAGTCCAAGGGGGGGTCGAACACTGAAGCTTTCTTT.

The chain has TRBV7-8 and TRBJ1-2; 10 bases match TRBD1. Per germline, CDR1 SGHVS and CDR2 FQNEAQ. Unmatched junction bases numbered 8, after V lost 5 bases and J lost 8 bases. The CDR3 consists of 14 residues. The CDR3 region has the DNA TGTGCCAGCAGCATAGAGGACAGGGGGGGCGGCTACACCTTC. Amino acids: CASSIEDRGGGYTF.

This chain links TRBV19 with TRBJ2-5; 7 nucleotides align to TRBD2. The germline V gene has CDR1 LNHDA and CDR2 SQIVND (reference sequence). CDR3 size: 14 residues. With 4 bases clipped from V and 7 bases from J, the junction kept 9 bases outside the gene matches. The CDR3 region has the DNA TGTGCCAGTAGTACGCCGGGAGGTCATCGGACCCAGTACTTC. Residues: CASSTPGGHRTQYF.

The gene calls are TRBV6-5 and TRBJ2-1; 7 nucleotides agree with TRBD1. The CDR3 is made up of 12 amino acids. Germline lookup yields CDR1 MNHEY and CDR2 SVGAGI. The J segment lost 8 bases and the V segment lost 6 bases, leaving 4 bases of the junction unmatched. The CDR3 protein is CASSYRGYEQFF. The CDR3 nucleotides are TGTGCCAGCAGCTACAGGGGCTATGAGCAGTTCTTC.

This rearrangement joins TRBV6-6 to TRBJ1-1; 7 nucleotides align to TRBD1. Germline trimming cut 7 bases from V and 7 bases from J; bases unmatched to any gene: 3. Germline CDR1 reads MNHNY; CDR2 reads SVGAGI (reference sequence). This CDR3 has 11 amino acids. In nucleotides, the CDR3 is TGTGCCAGCACGGGACAGATTGAAGCTTTCTTT. Encoded protein: CASTGQIEAFF.

CDR3 amino acids: CASSLEGWREGRGYEQYF. The DNA of the CDR3 is TGTGCCAGCAGCTTAGAGGGATGGCGGGAGGGCCGTGGATACGAGCAGTACTTC. The chain joins TRBV7-8 to TRBJ2-7, with 9 bases lining up with TRBD2. CDR3 length: 18 amino acids. V lost 1 base and J lost 4; bases outside the gene matches: 14. Germline V gene data show CDR1 as SGHVS and CDR2 as FQNEAQ.

The chain links TRBV12-5 to TRBJ2-7, with D perhaps matching TRBD2 (5 bases). In germline, CDR1 is LGHNT, CDR2 FRNRAP. The CDR3 consists of 16 residues. V lost 3 bases and J 2 bases, leaving 17 bases between the germline ends. The DNA of the CDR3 is TGTGCTAGTGGTTTTGAACGGGGTTCCCCAACCTACGAGCAGTACTTC. Protein product: CASGFERGSPTYEQYF.

The rearrangement joins TRBV10-3 to TRBJ2-7, with 10 bases matching TRBD1. Germline loops: CDR1 ENHRY, CDR2 SYGVKD. The CDR3 sequence is 16 residues long. The J segment lost 3 bases and the V segment lost 10 bases, leaving 15 bases of the junction unmatched. The CDR3 is CATKTSRDRGYYEQYF. CDR3 nucleotides: TGTGCCACCAAGACCTCCCGGGACAGGGGATACTACGAGCAGTACTTC.

This chain connects TRBV7-8 to TRBJ1-1; the D gene is possibly TRBD1 (6 bases). The CDR3 covers 14 residues. The V gene lost 3 bases and the J gene lost 5 bases, with 13 bases spanning the gap. CDR1 and CDR2 from the germline V gene are SGHVS and FQNEAQ. CDR3 coding DNA: TGTGCCAGCAGCTTCAGACAGGTTCGGACTGAAGCTTTCTTT. Translating gives CASSFRQVRTEAFF.

The rearrangement uses TRBV6-1 and TRBJ2-1, with D possibly TRBD2 on 6 matching bases. The CDR3 totals 16 residues. CDR1 and CDR2 from the germline V gene are MNHNS and SASEGT. V was cut by 1 base and J by 0 bases, with 10 bases left in between. CDR3 residues: CASSEGAGFSYNEQFF. The CDR3 nucleotides read TGTGCCAGCAGTGAAGGCGCGGGGTTCTCCTACAATGAGCAGTTCTTC.

The chain carries TRBV30 and TRBJ1-1, with 8 bases lining up with TRBD1. The trim removed 2 bases at V and 5 bases at J, leaving 7 bases unmatched. Germline V gene sequence: CDR1 GTSNPN, CDR2 SVGIG (reference sequence). The CDR3 length is 14 residues. Here the CDR3 DNA reads TGTGCCTGGAGTCTAATACAGGGGGGGACTGAAGCTTTCTTT. Encoded protein: CAWSLIQGGTEAFF.

V usage is TRBV27 and J usage is TRBJ1-5; D unclear. CDR3 length equals 15 residues. V was trimmed by 0 bases and J by 1 base, leaving 7 bases between them. In germline, CDR1 is MNHEY, CDR2 SMNVEV (reference sequence). The DNA of the CDR3 is TGTGCCAGCAGTTTATCGAGGGTAAGCAATCAGCCCCAGCATTTT. Translated, it gives CASSLSRVSNQPQHF.

The chain combines TRBV19 with TRBJ1-2; unclear D gene. The germline V and J ends were trimmed by 3 bases and 6 bases, with 11 bases remaining between them. The CDR3 covers 13 residues. CDR1 is LNHDA and CDR2 is SQIVND in the germline V gene (reference sequence). In DNA, the CDR3 is TGTGCCAGTAGTATGGGTCCCGGGAATGGCTACACCTTC. It translates to CASSMGPGNGYTF.